A single sample gave rise to the 7 T cell receptor beta chains below, sequenced in a study of blood T cell repertoires in COVID-19. Clones were read by immunoSEQ multiplex PCR, and TCRdb kept only the in-frame ones, dropping some. This table holds fewer than 350,000 clones, roughly 85% found once. The sample was PBMCs or T cells enriched from blood (not recorded which). These receptors were obtained from a woman under 40 who had been exposed to COVID-19.

The V gene is TRBV28, the J gene TRBJ1-5; a possible D gene is TRBD1 (5 bases). Germline-derived CDR1 and CDR2 are MDHEN and SYDVKM. This CDR3 is built from 13 residues. Trimming left V 4 bases short and J 8 bases short, with 12 bases between. As DNA, the CDR3 is TGTGCCAGCAGTTCGTTAGACAGTAAGCCCCAGCATTTT. It yields the protein CASSSLDSKPQHF.

This clone has at least ten counts. Different DNA sequences within this sample yield the same CDR3. V is TRBV12-3 or TRBV12-4 and J is TRBJ1-1, with 7 bases fitting TRBD1. CDR3 length equals 12 residues. V was clipped by 4 bases and J by 8 bases; unmatched bases: 4. The CDR3 protein is CASSSRGQEAFF. The CDR3 region has the DNA TGTGCCAGCAGTTCCCGGGGACAGGAAGCTTTCTTT.

The chain uses TRBV19 and TRBJ1-2; TRBD1 matches 9 bases. The CDR3 totals 14 residues. Trimming cost V 5 bases and J 6 bases; bases outside gene matches: 7. The germline V gene has CDR1 LNHDA and CDR2 SQIVND (reference sequence). The CDR3 region is CASSSDRGLNGYTF. In DNA, the CDR3 is TGTGCCAGTAGTTCCGACAGGGGGTTAAATGGCTACACCTTC.

This clone was observed a few times. The chain has TRBV19 and TRBJ1-1, with D maybe TRBD1 (5 bases). Germline lookup yields CDR1 LNHDA and CDR2 SQIVND (reference sequence). Trimming removed 1 base at V and 2 bases at J, with 8 bases between. The CDR3 totals 14 residues. The CDR3 reads CASSIGGANTEAFF. The CDR3 DNA reads as TGTGCCAGTAGTATAGGGGGCGCCAACACTGAAGCTTTCTTT.

This rearrangement joins TRBV27 to TRBJ2-1; TRBD2 aligns across 11 bases. Germline-derived CDR1 and CDR2 are MNHEY and SMNVEV (reference sequence). J was trimmed by 3 bases and V by 5 bases; bases with no gene match: 6. This CDR3 is 16 amino acids long. CDR3 sequence: CASSAYLAGGYNEQFF. The CDR3 DNA is TGTGCCAGCAGTGCCTACCTAGCGGGGGGCTACAATGAGCAGTTCTTC.

This chain uses TRBV7-2 with TRBJ1-5; D is possibly TRBD1 (6 bases). CDR1 SGHTA and CDR2 FQGNSA come from the germline V gene. This CDR3 spans 15 amino acids. Trimming took 5 bases from V and 7 from J, leaving 18 bases between them. CDR3 sequence: CASSRQQGMGQPQHF. CDR3 in DNA: TGTGCCAGCAGCCGGCAACAGGGAATGGGGCAGCCCCAGCATTTT.

V gene TRBV4-2 combines with J gene TRBJ2-3; 7 bases map to TRBD2. The CDR3 length is 17 residues. V was pared by 1 base and J by 3 bases, with 10 bases of the junction left unmatched. The V gene's germline CDR1 is LGHNA and CDR2 YNFKEQ. The CDR3 nucleotides are TGTGCCAGCAGCCAAGTCTACGGGCCGGGAGGTACAGATACGCAGTATTTT. It yields the protein CASSQVYGPGGTDTQYF.